Below are 5 T cell receptor beta chains sequenced from a single sample in a study of blood T cells in healthy people across ages. Using a J-beta primer mix together with a sample-barcoded 5' primer, a second PCR was run for roughly 7 to 12 cycles. Using its own MiXCR run on the 5' RACE reads, TCRdb lists one record per CDR3 protein. The table lists hundreds of thousands of distinct CDR3 sequences, 52% of them singletons. The sample taken for sequencing was blood. Receptors were obtained from a man aged 60 to 69 in good health.

This clonotype was counted only a few times. The rearrangement joins TRBV28 to TRBJ2-5; D may be TRBD1 (5 bases). The CDR3 loop spans 16 amino acids. Trimming removed 0 bases from V and 3 bases from J, with 14 bases in between. Germline values: CDR1 MDHEN, CDR2 SYDVKM. CDR3: CASSLWATGSKETQYF. CDR3 in DNA: TGTGCCAGCAGTTTATGGGCTACAGGTTCGAAAGAGACCCAGTACTTC. Using reference TRBV28 and TRBJ2-5 for the parts outside the CDR3, the full variable domain is DVKVTQSSRYLVKRTGEKVFLECVQDMDHENMFWYRQDPGLGLRLIYFSYDVKMKEKGDIPEGYSVSREKKERFSLILESASTNQTSMYLCASSLWATGSKETQYFGPGTRLLVL.

The chain couples TRBV12-3 or TRBV12-4 to TRBJ1-6, with 8 nucleotides matching TRBD1. J lost 8 bases, V lost 6 bases, and 9 bases had no gene match. CDR3 length: 15 amino acids. The CDR3 DNA sequence: TGTGCCAGCAGCCCAGGACAGGGCCGTGATTCACCCCTCCACTTT. Its protein product is CASSPGQGRDSPLHF.

This clonotype was observed a handful of times. V gene TRBV28 combines with J gene TRBJ2-5; D gene ambiguous. From germline, CDR1 is MDHEN and CDR2 SYDVKM. This CDR3 has 12 amino acids. The V end was cut by 8 bases, the J end by 2 bases, with 9 bases between. In DNA form, the CDR3 reads TGTGCCAGCGGGAACTTGCAAGAGACCCAGTACTTC. As protein: CASGNLQETQYF. Combining the CDR3 with reference TRBV28 and TRBJ2-5 gives the whole variable domain DVKVTQSSRYLVKRTGEKVFLECVQDMDHENMFWYRQDPGLGLRLIYFSYDVKMKEKGDIPEGYSVSREKKERFSLILESASTNQTSMYLCASGNLQETQYFGPGTRLLVL.

The chain is built from TRBV20-1 and TRBJ2-3, with 9 bases identical to TRBD2. V lost 0 bases and J lost 1; bases outside the gene matches: 5. Looked up from germline, CDR1 is DFQATT and CDR2 is SNEGSKA (reference sequence). The CDR3 contains 16 residues. CDR3 sequence (DNA): TGCAGTGCTAGAGATTTAGCGGGAGAGGGCACAGATACGCAGTATTTT. Its protein product is CSARDLAGEGTDTQYF.

Comments on this clonotype: The junction departs from germline at one end; a sequencing error may be responsible. The chain employs TRBV9 and TRBJ2-3; 9 bases align to TRBD2. The CDR3 extends over 17 amino acids. CDR1 is SGDLS, CDR2 YYNGEE, per germline. CDR3 region: CASSVDPRGRVVDTQYF. The CDR3 region has the DNA TGTGCCAGCAGCGTAGATCCCCGCGGGAGGGTTGTAGATACACAGTATTTT.